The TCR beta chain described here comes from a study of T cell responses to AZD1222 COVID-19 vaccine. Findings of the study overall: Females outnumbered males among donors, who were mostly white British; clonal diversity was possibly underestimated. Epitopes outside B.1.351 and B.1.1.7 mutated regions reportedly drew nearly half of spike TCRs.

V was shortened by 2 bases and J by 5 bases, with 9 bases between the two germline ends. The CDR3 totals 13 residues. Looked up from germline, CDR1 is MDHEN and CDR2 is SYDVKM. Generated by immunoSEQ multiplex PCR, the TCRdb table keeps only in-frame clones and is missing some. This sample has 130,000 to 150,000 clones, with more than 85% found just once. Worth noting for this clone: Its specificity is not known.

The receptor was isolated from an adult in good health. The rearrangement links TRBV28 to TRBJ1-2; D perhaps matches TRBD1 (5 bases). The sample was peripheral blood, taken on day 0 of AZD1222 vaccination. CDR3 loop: CASSLGGRYGYTF. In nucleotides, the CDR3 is TGTGCCAGCAGTTTAGGGGGTCGGTATGGCTACACCTTC.